One sample yielded the 10 T cell receptor beta chains listed below, sequenced in a study of breast tumors, draining lymph nodes, adjacent tissues. MiXCR, run by TCRdb on the multiplex PCR reads, gives a single entry per CDR3 protein. The table lists 200,000 to 300,000 distinct CDR3 sequences, around 31% of them singletons. Axillary draining lymph nodes of breast cancer patients supplied the node samples. Sequencing was done on a sample of axillary lymph node tissue. These receptors all come from a female donor with breast cancer. Some clones in this sample may be carry-over from other donors' samples.

This clonotype appeared many times. CDR3 residues: CATSTGQGNGYTF. The CDR3 DNA is TGTGCCACCAGCACCGGACAGGGGAACGGCTACACCTTC. The chain uses TRBV15 and TRBJ1-2; 9 nucleotides match TRBD1. Germline trimming cut 4 bases from V and 8 bases from J; bases unmatched to any gene: 5. The CDR3 contains 13 residues. In germline, CDR1 is LNHNV, CDR2 YYDKDF (reference sequence).

Ten or more counts support this clonotype. V usage is TRBV7-2 and J usage is TRBJ1-4, with D hard to call. Germline loops: CDR1 SGHTA, CDR2 FQGNSA. Trimming removed 4 bases from V and 7 bases from J, with 4 bases in between. The CDR3 runs to 11 residues. Here the CDR3 DNA reads TGTGCCAGCAGCTACGCTGAAAAACTGTTTTTT. Its protein is CASSYAEKLFF.

This clonotype showed up just a few times. This sequence joins TRBV19 and TRBJ2-5; 11 bases match TRBD2. This CDR3 is built from 18 residues. Germline V gene sequence: CDR1 LNHDA, CDR2 SQIVND (reference sequence). The trim removed 5 bases at V and 5 bases at J, leaving 16 bases unmatched. CDR3 nucleotide sequence: TGTGCCAGTAGTCCCCGCCAAGATAGCGGGAGGGCCCGGGAGACCCAGTACTTC. Protein: CASSPRQDSGRARETQYF.

The chain has TRBV6-1 and TRBJ2-1; D remains ambiguous. The CDR3 runs 12 residues. The V and J ends lost 7 bases and 10 bases respectively, with 14 bases between them. In germline, CDR1 is MNHNS, CDR2 SASEGT. This chain's CDR3 is CASNDRVFEQFF. In DNA, the CDR3 is TGTGCCAGCAATGATCGGGTGTTCGAGCAGTTCTTC.

In the case of this clonotype: The CDR3 does not end in the conserved phenylalanine or tryptophan, so this is likely a read error. The V call is TRBV19, the J call TRBJ1-1; D call uncertain. Trimming pared 4 bases from V and 1 base from J, leaving 4 bases between. Germline lookup yields CDR1 LNHDA and CDR2 SQIVND (reference sequence). The CDR3 is made up of 12 amino acids. The CDR3, as DNA: TGTGCCAGTAGTAAACAGAACACTGAAGCTTTCCTT. This translates into CASSKQNTEAFL.

This clonotype appeared many times. The V and J genes are TRBV2 and TRBJ1-2, with D unresolved. The CDR3 consists of 12 residues. Germline lookup yields CDR1 SNHLY and CDR2 FYNNEI. Trimming shortened V by 7 bases and J by 4 bases, and 10 bases separated the two germline ends. In nucleotides, the CDR3 is TGTGCCAGCACCTTGGACCCCTATGGCTACACCTTC. The encoded protein is CASTLDPYGYTF.

Details on this clonotype: This sequence may be a read error, since a much larger clone differs from it by one base. The rearrangement uses TRBV12-5 and TRBJ2-1; no definite D call. CDR1 is LGHNT, CDR2 FRNRAP, per germline. V was shortened by 3 bases and J by 7 bases, with 7 bases between the two germline ends. This CDR3 is 12 amino acids long. CDR3 bases: TGTGCTAGTGGTTTCGTGACGAATGAGCAGTTCTTC. This translates into CASGFVTNEQFF.

This clonotype was picked up many times. The rearrangement links TRBV2 to TRBJ1-4, with D unclear. Deletions cut 5 bases from V and 13 bases from J, with 11 bases between. Germline V gives CDR1 SNHLY, CDR2 FYNNEI. The CDR3 totals 11 residues. This chain's CDR3 is CASSLTGALFF. CDR3 DNA: TGTGCCAGCAGTCTCACCGGCGCACTGTTTTTT. The entire variable domain, with the rest obtained from reference TRBV2 and TRBJ1-4, is as follows: EPEVTQTPSHQVTQMGQEVILRCVPISNHLYFYWYRQILGQKVEFLVSFYNNEISEKSEIFDDQFSVERPDGSNFTLKIRSTKLEDSAMYFCASSLTGALFFGSGTQLSVL.

This clonotype appeared many times. V gene TRBV7-2 combines with J gene TRBJ2-3; 9 nucleotides align to TRBD2. J lost 5 bases, V lost 9 bases, and 12 bases had no gene match. The CDR3 spans 15 residues. The V gene's germline CDR1 is SGHTA and CDR2 FQGNSA. CDR3 residues: CASRGGTSIRDTQYF. The CDR3, as DNA: TGTGCCAGTAGGGGAGGGACTAGCATTAGAGATACGCAGTATTTT.

On this clonotype: At one boundary the junction diverges from the germline segment, which might be a read error. The CDR3 loop reads CASSLVSPTGELLF. CDR3 DNA sequence: TGTGCCAGCAGCTTAGTATCCCCCACCGGGGAGCTGCTTTTT. The V call is TRBV11-3, the J call TRBJ2-2, with D perhaps TRBD2 (5 bases). The CDR3 has 14 residues. Germline V lookup: CDR1 SGHNT, CDR2 YENEEA.